This T cell receptor (beta chain) was captured by sequencing in a study of blood T cells in healthy people across ages. Broader study findings: Across the age range, TCR beta diversity per million T cells fell in a roughly linear way. Long-lived donors exceeded aged donors in naive CD4+ cells and diversity.

Worth noting for this clonotype: The antigen is not known.

Looked up from germline, CDR1 is KGHDR and CDR2 is SFDVKD. This CDR3 region has 17 residues. Trimming took 2 bases from V and 6 from J, leaving 21 bases between them. Each sample yielded at least 5 micrograms of PBMC total RNA. Through a sample-barcoded 5' primer and a J-beta primer mix, a second PCR was run for roughly 6 to 12 cycles. MiXCR, run by TCRdb on the 5' RACE reads, gives a single entry per CDR3 protein. Of 700,000 to 850,000 distinct CDR3 sequences listed, 53% were seen once; the top ten hold around 41%. The sample consisted of blood. The source is a man older than 75 in good health. The V and J genes are TRBV24-1 and TRBJ1-2, with no clear D. The CDR3 region is CATSDYKGGADRNGYTF. The CDR3 bases are TGTGCCACCAGTGATTATAAGGGAGGTGCCGATCGTAATGGCTACACCTTC.